These 27 T cell receptor beta chains share one sample of origin, sequenced in a study of cytomegalovirus exposure and HLA in healthy donors. PCR employed 60 Vbeta and 13 Jbeta primers. Produced via immunoSEQ multiplex PCR; TCRdb's table is partial and in-frame only. The sample contains fewer than 250,000 clones, over 80% of which appear only once. Sample: PBMCs. All receptors derive from a boy aged 2 to 10 in good health and CMV-seronegative.

This clone was counted only a few times. The rearrangement uses TRBV15 and TRBJ1-4; TRBD1 aligns across 8 bases. Germline values: CDR1 LNHNV, CDR2 YYDKDF (reference sequence). Unmatched junction bases numbered 5, after V lost 3 bases and J lost 5 bases. This CDR3 has 15 amino acids. CDR3 in amino acids: CATSRDREGNEKLFF. The CDR3 DNA reads TGTGCCACCAGCAGGGACAGGGAGGGAAATGAAAAACTGTTTTTT.

CDR3 protein: CASSYRLAGASGEQYF. CDR3 bases: TGTGCCAGCAGCTACAGACTAGCGGGAGCCTCGGGCGAGCAGTACTTC. This rearrangement joins TRBV7-8 to TRBJ2-7; TRBD2 matches 12 bases. The CDR3 extends over 16 amino acids. CDR1 is SGHVS, CDR2 FQNEAQ, per germline. V shed 4 bases and J 6 bases; nucleotides not matched to a gene: 10. The whole variable domain, remainder taken from reference TRBV7-8 and TRBJ2-7, is GAGVSQSPRYKVAKRGQDVALRCDPISGHVSLFWYQQALGQGPEFLTYFQNEAQLDKSGLPSDRFFAERPEGSVSTLKIQRTQQEDSAVYLCASSYRLAGASGEQYFGPGTRLTVT.

The DNA of the CDR3 is TGTGCCAGCAGTGAAGTCCGCGGGGGTGACTACAATGAGCAGTTCTTC. Translation gives CASSEVRGGDYNEQFF. This chain uses TRBV6-4 with TRBJ2-1, with 7 bases fitting TRBD2. Germline CDR1 and CDR2: MRHNA and SNTAGT. This CDR3 contains 16 residues. Trimming at V came to 3 bases and at J to 3 bases, leaving 8 bases not matched to a gene.

V is TRBV4-1 and J is TRBJ2-7; 7 bases are a match to TRBD2. Trimming cost V 5 bases and J 3 bases; bases outside gene matches: 10. CDR3 size: 15 residues. In germline, CDR1 is MGHRA, CDR2 YSYEKL. CDR3 in DNA: TGCGCCAGCAGCGGAGGGGCTAGCGGAGTCTACGAGCAGTACTTC. Its protein product is CASSGGASGVYEQYF.

This clone was seen once. J is TRBJ1-2 and V is TRBV19, with D maybe TRBD1 (6 bases). The germline CDR1 and CDR2 sequences are LNHDA and SQIVND (reference sequence). V was pared by 5 bases and J by 4 bases, with 8 bases between. This CDR3 region has 12 residues. The chain's CDR3 is CASSPDSYGYTF. The CDR3, as DNA: TGTGCCAGTAGTCCGGACAGCTATGGCTACACCTTC.

V usage is TRBV9 and J usage is TRBJ2-2, with 7 bases identical to TRBD2. The germline gives CDR1 SGDLS, CDR2 YYNGEE. The CDR3 has 14 residues. The J segment lost 5 bases and the V segment lost 7 bases, leaving 8 bases of the junction unmatched. CDR3: CASCFSGETGELFF. The CDR3 DNA is TGTGCCAGCTGCTTCAGCGGGGAGACCGGGGAGCTGTTTTTT.

The chain uses TRBV5-1 and TRBJ1-2, with D unclear. Per germline, CDR1 SGHRS and CDR2 YFSETQ. The CDR3 covers 15 residues. Trimming took off 0 bases at V and 8 bases at J, with 17 bases between the two ends. The CDR3 here is CASSLGFPGREGYTF. In DNA, the CDR3 is TGCGCCAGCAGCTTGGGATTCCCAGGAAGGGAGGGCTACACCTTC.

This sequence joins TRBV5-6 and TRBJ1-2, with 7 positions matching TRBD1. V lost 2 bases and J lost 4; bases outside the gene matches: 11. The CDR3 has 16 residues. Looked up from germline, CDR1 is SGHDT and CDR2 is YYEEEE. CDR3: CASSLQTGERVYGYTF. DNA of the CDR3: TGTGCCAGCAGCTTACAAACAGGGGAGCGGGTCTATGGCTACACCTTC.

The chain links TRBV27 to TRBJ2-1, with TRBD1 matching over 9 bases. V lost 1 base to trimming and J lost 6 bases; unmatched junction nucleotides: 4. Germline CDR1 is MNHEY and CDR2 is SMNVEV (reference sequence). This CDR3 spans 15 amino acids. Here the CDR3 reads CASSLWDRVPNEQFF. The CDR3 nucleotides read TGTGCCAGCAGTTTATGGGACAGGGTTCCCAATGAGCAGTTCTTC.

This chain joins TRBV18 and TRBJ1-1, with no clear D. Between the trimmed V and J ends, which lost 3 bases and 1 base, there was a span of 6 bases. This CDR3 comprises 13 residues. Per the germline V gene, CDR1 is KGHSH and CDR2 is LQKENI. Written as DNA, the CDR3 is TGTGCCAGCTCACCCGCAGGGAACACTGAAGCTTTCTTT. Amino acids: CASSPAGNTEAFF.

V usage is TRBV6-6 and J usage is TRBJ1-2; unclear D gene. V lost 6 bases and J lost 0, with 11 bases in between. The germline V gene has CDR1 MNHNY and CDR2 SVGAGI (reference sequence). The CDR3 is 14 residues long. CDR3 sequence (DNA): TGTGCCAGCAGCGTCTCGGGGTCTAACTATGGCTACACCTTC. It yields the protein CASSVSGSNYGYTF.

This clone was detected only once. V is TRBV6-5 and J is TRBJ2-1; D not certain. The CDR3 is 11 residues long. V gave up 4 bases and J gave up 7 bases, with 5 bases separating them. Germline V gives CDR1 MNHEY, CDR2 SVGAGI. The CDR3 DNA is TGTGCCAGCAGTTCAACTAATGAGCAGTTCTTC. Its protein is CASSSTNEQFF.

The rearrangement uses TRBV6-6 and TRBJ1-5, with D perhaps TRBD1 (5 bases). Germline V gene lookup returns CDR1 MNHNY and CDR2 SVGAGI (reference sequence). Trimming shortened V by 5 bases and J by 4 bases, and 18 bases separated the two germline ends. The CDR3 covers 16 residues. CDR3: CASSTGRATANQPQHF. The CDR3 bases are TGTGCCAGCAGTACGGGCAGGGCGACGGCAAATCAGCCCCAGCATTTT.

This chain joins TRBV11-2 and TRBJ2-6; D gene unclear. CDR1 and CDR2 (germline): SGHAT, FQNNGV. This CDR3 comprises 15 residues. Trimming took 7 bases from V and 0 from J, leaving 10 bases between them. CDR3 bases: TGTGCCAGCACCCTAAGGAGCTCTGGGGCCAACGTCCTGACTTTC. It specifies CASTLRSSGANVLTF.

This clone came up a few times. V usage is TRBV5-6 and J usage is TRBJ1-2; TRBD1 matches at 11 bases. V lost 1 base, J lost 7 bases, and 6 bases stayed unmatched. Per the germline V gene, CDR1 is SGHDT and CDR2 is YYEEEE. The CDR3 runs 15 residues. CDR3 sequence (DNA): TGTGCCAGCAGCTTGATTTTTGGGACAGGGGGTGGCTACACCTTC. Translating gives CASSLIFGTGGGYTF.

This rearrangement joins TRBV4-1 to TRBJ2-1, with 8 positions matching TRBD2. Germline CDR1 is MGHRA and CDR2 is YSYEKL. J lost 6 bases, V lost 6 bases, and 4 bases had no gene match. This CDR3 has 13 amino acids. CDR3 bases: TGCGCCAGCAGGTCAGCGGGGGTCAATGAGCAGTTCTTC. Its protein product is CASRSAGVNEQFF.

V and J are TRBV6-5 and TRBJ1-2, with 7 bases aligning to TRBD1. Unmatched junction bases numbered 3, after V lost 2 bases and J lost 6 bases. The CDR3 is made up of 13 amino acids. The germline V gene has CDR1 MNHEY and CDR2 SVGAGI. CDR3 amino acids: CASSYAQGDGYTF. The CDR3, as DNA: TGTGCCAGCAGTTACGCGCAGGGGGATGGCTACACCTTC.

CDR3 coding DNA: TGTGCCAGTACCCCGGGACTCCCTGGCTACGAGCAGTACTTC. This translates into CASTPGLPGYEQYF. The rearrangement links TRBV19 to TRBJ2-7; D might be TRBD2 (6 bases). CDR3 length: 14 amino acids. V was trimmed by 7 bases and J by 3 bases, leaving 16 bases between them. CDR1 LNHDA and CDR2 SQIVND come from the germline V gene (reference sequence). Supplemented by reference TRBV19 and TRBJ2-7, the full variable domain reads DGGITQSPKYLFRKEGQNVTLSCEQNLNHDAMYWYRQDPGQGLRLIYYSQIVNDFQKGDIAEGYSVSREKKESFPLTVTSAQKNPTAFYLCASTPGLPGYEQYFGPGTRLTVT.

In this sample, this clone turned up once. The chain carries TRBV30 and TRBJ1-2; 7 nucleotides agree with TRBD1. The ends lost 5 bases at V and 6 bases at J; junction bases unmatched: 9. In germline, CDR1 is GTSNPN, CDR2 SVGIG (reference sequence). The CDR3 has 13 residues. CDR3 region: CAWGGNRGDGYTF. CDR3 in DNA: TGTGCCTGGGGGGGGAACAGGGGCGATGGCTACACCTTC.

The chain carries TRBV25-1 and TRBJ1-1; D not resolved. The germline V gene encodes CDR1 MGHDK and CDR2 SYGVNS. The CDR3 is 14 amino acids. Trimming pared 6 bases from V and 0 bases from J, leaving 11 bases between. In DNA form, the CDR3 reads TGTGCCAGCAGCAATGATCGGGTGAACACTGAAGCTTTCTTT. This gives the protein CASSNDRVNTEAFF.

The rearrangement uses TRBV30 and TRBJ1-2; D perhaps matches TRBD1 (5 bases). The CDR3 length is 12 residues. The germline V and J ends were trimmed by 8 bases and 8 bases, with 18 bases remaining between them. The germline gives CDR1 GTSNPN, CDR2 SVGIG (reference sequence). The CDR3 protein is CAARPGVRGYTF. The CDR3 DNA reads as TGTGCCGCACGACCGGGGGTTCGCGGCTACACCTTC.

The CDR3 here is CASSRDSLSPQYF. The CDR3 region has the DNA TGTGCCAGCAGTCGGGACTCTTTGTCCCCCCAGTACTTC. The rearrangement links TRBV7-9 to TRBJ2-7; the D gene is possibly TRBD2 (6 bases). V lost 6 bases and J 10 bases, leaving 19 bases between the germline ends. The germline gives CDR1 SEHNR, CDR2 FQNEAQ (reference sequence). The CDR3 runs to 13 residues.

The chain is built from TRBV27 and TRBJ2-7, with D tentatively TRBD2 (5 bases). Germline CDR1 is MNHEY and CDR2 is SMNVEV (reference sequence). V lost 6 bases and J 7 bases, leaving 13 bases between the germline ends. CDR3 length equals 12 residues. CDR3 nucleotide sequence: TGTGCCAGCAGCTTCCGGTCGGGGGAGCAGTACTTC. It encodes CASSFRSGEQYF.

With respect to this clone: The junction does not match germline at one end; this may be a read error. V gene TRBV6-1 combines with J gene TRBJ2-7, with 8 bases lining up with TRBD2. There are 14 residues in the CDR3. Looked up from germline, CDR1 is MNHNS and CDR2 is SASEGT. Here the CDR3 DNA reads TGTGCCAGCAGTGAATCGGGACTAGTATCCGAGCGGTACTTC. Its protein product is CASSESGLVSERYF.

The V gene is TRBV5-1, the J gene TRBJ1-5; D gene unclear. This CDR3 is built from 13 residues. Trimming left V 1 base short and J 6 bases short, with 8 bases between. The germline CDR1 and CDR2 sequences are SGHRS and YFSETQ. CDR3 sequence (DNA): TGCGCCAGCAGCTTGAGGGAGGGTCAGCCCCAGCATTTT. This sequence encodes CASSLREGQPQHF.

The chain couples TRBV6-6 to TRBJ2-1; D unresolved. V lost 6 bases, J lost 0 bases, and 9 bases lay in between. CDR3 length: 14 residues. CDR1 is MNHNY and CDR2 is SVGAGI in the germline V gene (reference sequence). CDR3 DNA sequence: TGTGCCAGCAGCATAGCTCCCTCCTACAATGAGCAGTTCTTC. Its protein is CASSIAPSYNEQFF.

This chain uses TRBV5-1 with TRBJ1-1; TRBD1 matches 7 bases. V was pared by 7 bases and J by 0 bases, with 9 bases of the junction left unmatched. The CDR3 length is 15 residues. CDR1 is SGHRS, CDR2 YFSETQ, per germline. The CDR3 bases are TGCGCCAGCTGGCGAACAGGGGAAATGAACACTGAAGCTTTCTTT. As protein: CASWRTGEMNTEAFF.